The 15 T cell receptor beta chains below come from one sample, sequenced in a study of T-cell memory formation after mild COVID-19. A single record per CDR3 protein comes from TCRdb applying MiXCR to the 5' RACE reads. The sample carries about 200,000 distinct CDR3 sequences, 16% recorded once. The specimen was PBMCs or a T cell subset sorted from them (not recorded which). The source is an adult woman who had mild COVID-19 (a few samples of this study predate the infection). Cell type and time point are not known.

The sample holds many counts of this clonotype. V gene TRBV5-6 combines with J gene TRBJ2-3, with TRBD2 matching 14 bases. The CDR3 runs 16 residues. V lost 2 bases to trimming and J lost 4 bases; unmatched junction nucleotides: 3. CDR1 is SGHDT and CDR2 is YYEEEE in the germline V gene. CDR3 region: CASSFGLAGGADTQYF. The CDR3 DNA reads TGTGCCAGCAGCTTTGGACTAGCGGGAGGAGCAGATACGCAGTATTTT. Filled out from reference TRBV5-6 and TRBJ2-3, the complete variable domain reads DAGVTQSPTHLIKTRGQQVTLRCSPKSGHDTVSWYQQALGQGPQFIFQYYEEEERQRGNFPDRFSGHQFPNYSSELNVNALLLGDSALYLCASSFGLAGGADTQYFGPGTRLTVL.

This clonotype was seen more than once but under ten times. The rearrangement links TRBV6-5 to TRBJ2-7; D is undetermined. This CDR3 contains 14 residues. The V end lost 9 bases, the J end lost 0 bases, and 15 bases lay between the germline ends. The germline CDR1 and CDR2 sequences are MNHEY and SVGAGI. The CDR3 loop reads CASRRVRYSYEQYF. The CDR3 bases are TGTGCCAGTCGCCGGGTCCGCTACTCCTACGAGCAGTACTTC.

This clonotype was seen repeatedly, ten times or more. The J gene is TRBJ1-2, the V gene TRBV5-1, with no clear D. The CDR3 contains 15 residues. Germline loops: CDR1 SGHRS, CDR2 YFSETQ. With 0 bases removed from V and 0 bases from J, the gap between germline ends came to 9 bases. CDR3 bases: TGCGCCAGCAGCTTGGATCTACGTTCTAACTATGGCTACACCTTC. This codes for CASSLDLRSNYGYTF.

This clonotype has more than one count but fewer than ten. The gene calls are TRBV5-1 and TRBJ2-1, with 9 bases identical to TRBD1. The CDR3 extends over 16 amino acids. The germline gives CDR1 SGHRS, CDR2 YFSETQ. The V gene end was trimmed by 4 bases and the J gene end by 2 bases; junction bases not matched to a gene: 7. CDR3 nucleotide sequence: TGCGCCAGCAGCGCCAGACAGGGGGGTGCCTACAATGAGCAGTTCTTC. It is translated as CASSARQGGAYNEQFF. The entire variable domain, with the rest obtained from reference TRBV5-1 and TRBJ2-1, is as follows: KAGVTQTPRYLIKTRGQQVTLSCSPISGHRSVSWYQQTPGQGLQFLFEYFSETQRNKGNFPGRFSGRQFSNSRSEMNVSTLELGDSALYLCASSARQGGAYNEQFFGPGTRLTVL.

This clonotype has more than one count but fewer than ten. J is TRBJ1-1 and V is TRBV5-1, with 9 bases lining up with TRBD1. Germline CDR1 and CDR2: SGHRS and YFSETQ. CDR3 length equals 15 residues. The J segment lost 1 base and the V segment lost 1 base, leaving 2 bases of the junction unmatched. The CDR3 protein is CASSLIQGANTEAFF. CDR3 bases: TGCGCCAGCAGCTTGATACAGGGGGCGAACACTGAAGCTTTCTTT. Drawing the rest from reference TRBV5-1 and TRBJ1-1, the complete variable domain is KAGVTQTPRYLIKTRGQQVTLSCSPISGHRSVSWYQQTPGQGLQFLFEYFSETQRNKGNFPGRFSGRQFSNSRSEMNVSTLELGDSALYLCASSLIQGANTEAFFGQGTRLTVV.

This chain joins TRBV6-2 or TRBV6-3 and TRBJ2-7; 9 bases align to TRBD2. There are 15 residues in the CDR3. The junction had 4 bases not matched to a gene; V was cut back by 0 bases and J by 4 bases. CDR1 MNHEY and CDR2 SVGEGT come from the germline V gene. The CDR3 is CASSYSLAGTYEQYF. The CDR3 DNA sequence: TGTGCCAGCAGTTACTCTCTAGCGGGAACGTACGAGCAGTACTTC.

By share of the sample, this clonotype is medium-sized. The chain uses TRBV5-1 and TRBJ2-3; D perhaps matches TRBD2 (6 bases). Trimming removed 4 bases from V and 2 bases from J, with 11 bases in between. CDR3 length equals 14 residues. CDR1 is SGHRS, CDR2 YFSETQ, per germline. In DNA, the CDR3 is TGCGCCAGCAGCCGAAGGACTATCACAGATACGCAGTATTTT. This gives the protein CASSRRTITDTQYF.

The rearrangement links TRBV5-1 to TRBJ1-3, with a possible D match to TRBD1 (5 bases). Between the trimmed V and J ends, which lost 0 bases and 5 bases, there was a span of 12 bases. Looked up from germline, CDR1 is SGHRS and CDR2 is YFSETQ. This CDR3 is 15 amino acids long. The CDR3 DNA sequence: TGCGCCAGCAGCTTGGTTGGGGACGGAAGAAACACCATATATTTT. Its protein is CASSLVGDGRNTIYF.

Many counts were recorded for this clonotype. The chain uses TRBV6-6 and TRBJ2-5; D call uncertain. The length of the CDR3 is 12 residues. The germline V gene has CDR1 MNHNY and CDR2 SVGAGI (reference sequence). V was shortened by 5 bases and J by 5 bases, with 9 bases between the two germline ends. The CDR3 DNA follows: TGTGCCAGCAGTGAGGATGGGGAGACCCAGTACTTC. This gives the protein CASSEDGETQYF.

This chain connects TRBV5-1 to TRBJ1-1, with no clear D. Germline CDR1 is SGHRS and CDR2 is YFSETQ. This CDR3 contains 16 residues. Trimming took 3 bases from V and 0 from J, leaving 15 bases between them. This chain's CDR3 is CASSSRVAQLNTEAFF. The CDR3 DNA reads as TGCGCCAGCAGCTCCCGAGTAGCACAGCTGAACACTGAAGCTTTCTTT.

V gene TRBV7-2 combines with J gene TRBJ2-2; 7 bases align to TRBD2. The V and J ends lost 3 bases and 1 base, in that order; junction bases with no gene match: 8. The CDR3 spans 17 residues. Per the germline V gene, CDR1 is SGHTA and CDR2 is FQGNSA. The CDR3 sequence is CASSFLQLARNTGELFF. The CDR3 DNA sequence: TGTGCCAGCAGCTTTCTACAACTAGCGCGGAACACCGGGGAGCTGTTTTTT. The full variable domain, completed using reference TRBV7-2 and TRBJ2-2, is GAGVSQSPSNKVTEKGKDVELRCDPISGHTALYWYRQSLGQGLEFLIYFQGNSAPDKSGLPSDRFSAERTGGSVSTLTIQRTQQEDSAVYLCASSFLQLARNTGELFFGEGSRLTVL.

The V gene is TRBV12-3 or TRBV12-4, the J gene TRBJ1-1; weak D call: TRBD1 (6 bases). V was clipped by 6 bases and J by 0 bases, with 14 bases between them. The CDR3 totals 15 residues. The CDR3 coding sequence is TGTGCCAGCAGCCGGAGGGGGAGCATGAACACTGAAGCTTTCTTT. This codes for CASSRRGSMNTEAFF.

This clonotype has more than one count but fewer than ten. The chain uses TRBV7-9 and TRBJ2-7, with 12 nucleotides matching TRBD2. The CDR3 is 16 residues long. Germline lookup yields CDR1 SEHNR and CDR2 FQNEAQ (reference sequence). V was clipped by 2 bases and J by 2 bases; unmatched bases: 4. CDR3: CASSLSRTSGTYEQYF. CDR3 DNA: TGTGCCAGCAGCTTAAGCCGGACTAGCGGGACCTACGAGCAGTACTTC.

This clonotype was seen only a few times. The rearrangement uses TRBV5-1 and TRBJ1-1; 10 bases agree with TRBD1. Per germline, CDR1 SGHRS and CDR2 YFSETQ. The CDR3 has 15 amino acids. The ends lost 4 bases at V and 1 base at J; junction bases unmatched: 4. The CDR3 region is CASSVWTGGNTEAFF. The CDR3 region has the DNA TGCGCCAGCAGCGTATGGACAGGGGGGAACACTGAAGCTTTCTTT.

This clonotype was detected a few times. The V gene is TRBV2, the J gene TRBJ2-7, with TRBD1 matching over 10 bases. Trimming removed 6 bases from V and 5 bases from J; junction bases left unmatched: 4. Germline V gene sequence: CDR1 SNHLY, CDR2 FYNNEI. The CDR3 is made up of 13 amino acids. The CDR3 DNA reads TGTGCCAGCAGCCGACAGGGGGCCCACGAGCAGTACTTC. Translating it yields CASSRQGAHEQYF.